The 30 T cell receptor beta chains presented below share a single source sample, sequenced in a study of T cells in women clearing cervical HPV infection (dated by TCRdb to the late 2010s). The library relied on the immunoSEQ multiplex PCR assay. TCRdb took this table from immuneACCESS and kept in-frame rearrangements with V and J called. Such tables lack part of the clones; where checked against another copy, unresolved V genes explain under half of the gap, and the rest is unexplained. The sample's records list around 30,000 clones. Under 10% of the sample is taken by the ten largest. The sequencing input was blood buffy coat. These receptors came from a woman aged 18 to 75 with a cervical HPV16 infection that either progressed to CIN3+ or cleared (not recorded which).

A remark on this clone: From the germline J gene comes the end of the CDR3, since the read stops 3 residues before it. This sequence joins TRBV7-9 and TRBJ2-7; 9 bases are shared with TRBD1. This CDR3 has 14 residues. Germline CDR1 and CDR2: SEHNR and FQNEAQ (reference sequence). V trimming: 8 bases; J trimming: 3 bases; junction bases outside the gene matches: 8. CDR3 DNA, as far as it was read: TGTGCCAGCGCAGGGGGGGGACAGGGCTACGAG. Its translation: CASAGGGQGYE. The entire CDR3 protein is CASAGGGQGYEQYF.

Partial CDR3 DNA: TGCAGTGCTAGATACGGTGGCCAGCGGGAGACCTACGAG. It encodes CSARYGGQRETYE. The CDR3, in full, reads CSARYGGQRETYEQYF. V usage is TRBV20-1 and J usage is TRBJ2-7; 8 bases are shared with TRBD2. The read stops 3 residues short of the end of the CDR3; the missing end is completed from the germline J gene. The CDR3 has 16 residues. After removal of 2 bases from V and 2 bases from J, the junction contained 11 bases not matched to a gene. The germline gives CDR1 DFQATT, CDR2 SNEGSKA (reference sequence).

Points on this clone: The sequence runs out 3 residues before the end of the CDR3; the remainder is reconstructed from the germline J gene. The chain recombines TRBV12-3 or TRBV12-4 with TRBJ2-3; 11 bases are shared with TRBD2. The V and J ends lost 5 bases and 6 bases, in that order; junction bases with no gene match: 10. This CDR3 comprises 16 residues. The CDR3 here is CASSPASGGMTDTQYF. Partial CDR3 DNA: TGTGCCAGCAGTCCTGCTAGCGGGGGGATGACTGATACG.

Of note for this clone: The CDR3 end falls 3 residues outside the read, so it is completed with the germline J gene. The chain joins TRBV2 to TRBJ2-2; 10 positions agree with TRBD2. The length of the CDR3 is 15 residues. V shed 6 bases and J 4 bases; nucleotides not matched to a gene: 5. Germline V CDR1 and CDR2: SNHLY, FYNNEI. The CDR3 loop is CASSLAGVSTGELFF. Incomplete CDR3 DNA: TGTGCCAGCAGCCTAGCGGGAGTCAGCACCGGGGAG.

The CDR3 bases that were read are TGCGCCAGCAGCTTGGATGACAGTATAAAA. The encoded protein is CASSLDDSIK. Given in full, the CDR3 is CASSLDDSIKAFF. The V call is TRBV5-1, the J call TRBJ1-1; the D gene is possibly TRBD1 (5 bases). The read falls 3 residues short of the CDR3 end, and the missing part is taken from the germline J gene. The CDR3 is made up of 13 amino acids. CDR1 is SGHRS, CDR2 YFSETQ, per germline.

Remarks on this clone: The CDR3 end lies 3 residues beyond the end of the read and is filled in from the germline J gene. The chain combines TRBV28 with TRBJ1-2; TRBD1 might be the D (6 bases). The CDR3 is 15 residues long. Germline V gives CDR1 MDHEN, CDR2 SYDVKM. V gave up 5 bases and J gave up 5 bases, with 18 bases separating them. CDR3 DNA, as far as it was read: TGTGCCAGCAGTCACCGGGGCCGGGGGGCTTATGGC. This sequence encodes CASSHRGRGAYG. The whole CDR3 reads CASSHRGRGAYGYTF.

A note on this clone: The read ends 3 residues early relative to the CDR3; the germline J gene fills the gap. The chain couples TRBV19 to TRBJ2-1; D possibly uses TRBD1 or TRBD2 (5 bases each). Germline V lookup: CDR1 LNHDA, CDR2 SQIVND (reference sequence). The CDR3 extends over 14 amino acids. Trimming cost V 6 bases and J 5 bases, with 14 bases left between them. The CDR3 bases that were read are TGTGCCAGTAGCTGGGGCAGGGAGAACAATGAG. Translation: CASSWGRENNE. The whole CDR3 sequence reads CASSWGRENNEQFF.

About this clone itself: The CDR3 is cut off 3 residues early in the read; its end comes from the germline J gene. The chain carries TRBV7-6 and TRBJ2-2, with a tentative D call TRBD2 (6 bases). CDR1 and CDR2 from the germline V gene are SGHVS and FNYEAQ. The CDR3 totals 13 residues. The CDR3 here is CASSLGGEEKLFF. The CDR3 DNA, read in part, is TGTGCCAGCAGCTTAGGAGGGGAGGAAAAG.

The CDR3 DNA, read in part, is TGTGCCAGCAGCTTGGTCCGGGATAATTCACCC. Its translation: CASSLVRDNSP. The full CDR3 protein reads CASSLVRDNSPLHF. V is TRBV5-6 and J is TRBJ1-6; D remains ambiguous. The observed sequence ends 3 residues before the CDR3 terminus, with the missing tail filled in from the germline J gene. Germline V CDR1 and CDR2: SGHDT, YYEEEE. Trimming took 0 bases from V and 5 from J, leaving 6 bases between them. The CDR3 loop spans 14 amino acids. Supplemented by reference TRBV5-6 and TRBJ1-6, the full variable domain reads DAGVTQSPTHLIKTRGQQVTLRCSPKSGHDTVSWYQQALGQGPQFIFQYYEEEERQRGNFPDRFSGHQFPNYSSELNVNALLLGDSALYLCASSLVRDNSPLHFGNGTRLTVT.

As for this clone: The read gets to within 3 residues of the CDR3 end, and the germline J gene fills in the rest. The chain has TRBV7-7 and TRBJ1-2; D uncertain. Germline loops: CDR1 SSHAT, CDR2 FNYEAQ (reference sequence). The CDR3 sequence is 13 residues long. CDR3 loop: CASSLGPDYDYTF. The CDR3 DNA, read in part, is TGTGCCAGCAGCTTAGGCCCAGACTACGAC.

To note about this clone: The DNA ends 3 residues before the CDR3 does, and the rest of the CDR3 is filled in from the germline J gene. J is TRBJ2-1 and V is TRBV20-1, with D perhaps matching TRBD1 (5 bases). CDR1 DFQATT and CDR2 SNEGSKA come from the germline V gene (reference sequence). Trimming removed 6 bases at V and 4 bases at J, with 13 bases between. This CDR3 contains 13 residues. CDR3 region: CSAKGFGYNEQFF. CDR3 bases read: TGCAGTGCGAAGGGGTTTGGATACAATGAG.

In the case of this clone: Read data end 3 residues before the CDR3 end; the end is taken from the germline J gene. The chain links TRBV5-1 to TRBJ2-3; 8 bases map to TRBD2. The CDR3 consists of 16 residues. V lost 3 bases, J lost 0 bases, and 6 bases stayed unmatched. Looked up from germline, CDR1 is SGHRS and CDR2 is YFSETQ. Partial CDR3 DNA: TGCGCCAGCAGCTCGCGACTAGCGCTTAGCACAGATACG. It encodes CASSSRLALSTDT. Given in full, the CDR3 is CASSSRLALSTDTQYF.

As concerns this clone: The read halts 3 residues ahead of the CDR3 end, with the missing end drawn from the germline J gene. The chain combines TRBV4-1 with TRBJ1-2; 11 bases are a match to TRBD1. CDR3 length: 17 amino acids. J was trimmed by 0 bases and V by 4 bases; bases with no gene match: 7. From germline, CDR1 is MGHRA and CDR2 YSYEKL. Incomplete CDR3 DNA: TGCGCCAGCAGCCCAGAGGGACAGGGGGGACCTAACTATGGC. Protein product: CASSPEGQGGPNYG. The complete CDR3 reads CASSPEGQGGPNYGYTF.

Notes on this clone: Read data end 3 residues before the CDR3 end; the end is taken from the germline J gene. The rearrangement links TRBV28 to TRBJ1-3; TRBD1 matches 8 bases. CDR1 is MDHEN, CDR2 SYDVKM, per germline. This CDR3 spans 15 amino acids. V dropped 4 bases and J dropped 0; count of bases not matched to a gene: 2. The CDR3 DNA, read in part, is TGTGCCAGCAGTTCGGGACAGGTCTCTGGAAACACC. The encoded protein is CASSSGQVSGNT. The complete CDR3 reads CASSSGQVSGNTIYF.

With regard to this clone: The sequenced fragment ends 3 residues before the CDR3 boundary, so the rest is inferred from the germline J gene. The rearrangement joins TRBV5-1 to TRBJ2-5, with a tentative D call TRBD1 (6 bases). Germline values: CDR1 SGHRS, CDR2 YFSETQ. CDR3 size: 14 residues. Trimming took off 0 bases at V and 3 bases at J, with 9 bases between the two ends. The CDR3 is CASSLVGGKETQYF. The part of the CDR3 DNA that was read is TGCGCCAGCAGCTTGGTAGGGGGAAAAGAGACC.

A word on this clone: The read ends 3 residues early relative to the CDR3; the germline J gene fills the gap. This chain uses TRBV6-1 with TRBJ2-2, with D unresolved. This CDR3 has 11 residues. Per germline, CDR1 MNHNS and CDR2 SASEGT. The CDR3 loop reads CASSDGSPLFF. The sequenced CDR3 bases are TGTGCCAGCAGTGACGGGTCACCG.

This chain's CDR3 is CASSQTPSGRAVVEENIQYF. The DNA read from the CDR3 is TGCGCCAGCAGCCAGACGCCTAGCGGGAGGGCCGTAGTGGAGGAAAACATT. This chain uses TRBV5-1 with TRBJ2-4, with 12 bases lining up with TRBD2. The sequenced fragment ends 3 residues before the CDR3 boundary, so the rest is inferred from the germline J gene. The CDR3 extends over 20 amino acids. V dropped 4 bases and J dropped 5; count of bases not matched to a gene: 19. The germline V gene has CDR1 SGHRS and CDR2 YFSETQ.

On this clone: The read falls 3 residues short of the CDR3 end, and the missing part is taken from the germline J gene. The V call is TRBV5-1, the J call TRBJ1-2, with 8 bases matching TRBD1. Trimming cost V 0 bases and J 6 bases; bases outside gene matches: 7. Germline V CDR1 and CDR2: SGHRS, YFSETQ. CDR3 length: 15 residues. CDR3 sequence reads: CASSLAQGARNGYTF. The covered CDR3 bases are TGCGCCAGCAGCTTGGCCCAGGGGGCGCGGAATGGC.

With respect to this clone: The CDR3 goes on 3 residues after the read ends, and that part is filled in from the germline J gene. The chain combines TRBV14 with TRBJ2-1; possibly TRBD1 or TRBD2 for D (5 bases each). This CDR3 has 16 amino acids. Germline values: CDR1 SGHDN, CDR2 FVKESK. Trimming shortened V by 1 base and J by 2 bases, and 12 bases separated the two germline ends. Incomplete CDR3 DNA: TGTGCCAGCAGCCAAGGGATGCAGGGAGCCTACAATGAG. Amino acids: CASSQGMQGAYNE. The CDR3 in full is CASSQGMQGAYNEQFF. Using reference TRBV14 and TRBJ2-1 for the parts outside the CDR3, the full variable domain is EAGVTQFPSHSVIEKGQTVTLRCDPISGHDNLYWYRRVMGKEIKFLLHFVKESKQDESGMPNNRFLAERTGGTYSTLKVQPAELEDSGVYFCASSQGMQGAYNEQFFGPGTRLTVL.

Remarks on this clone: Read coverage stops 3 residues before the CDR3 terminus; the germline J gene supplies the remainder. The chain links TRBV29-1 to TRBJ1-2; 8 bases fit TRBD1. CDR3 length equals 13 residues. Germline values: CDR1 SQVTM, CDR2 ANQGSEA. V lost 6 bases, J lost 3 bases, and 6 bases stayed unmatched. The sequenced part of the CDR3 DNA is TGCAGCGTGTTGACAGGGGAAGACTATGGC. Translating gives CSVLTGEDYG. The complete CDR3 protein is CSVLTGEDYGYTF. Full variable domain (remainder filled in from reference TRBV29-1 and TRBJ1-2): SAVISQKPSRDICQRGTSLTIQCQVDSQVTMMFWYRQQPGQSLTLIATANQGSEATYESGFVIDKFPISRPNLTFSTLTVSNMSPEDSSIYLCSVLTGEDYGYTFGSGTRLTVV.

Remarks on this clone: Read coverage stops 3 residues before the CDR3 terminus; the germline J gene supplies the remainder. This chain links TRBV11-2 with TRBJ1-2; D call uncertain. The length of the CDR3 is 14 residues. Per germline, CDR1 SGHAT and CDR2 FQNNGV. This CDR3 reads CASSPGALGRDYTF. The DNA read from the CDR3 is TGTGCCAGCAGCCCCGGAGCCCTTGGGCGCGAC.

In the case of this clone: With the read ending 3 residues before the CDR3 end, the germline J gene is used to fill in that end. The genes are TRBV2 and TRBJ1-2; D is unclear. V gave up 0 bases and J gave up 6 bases, with 11 bases separating them. The germline V gene encodes CDR1 SNHLY and CDR2 FYNNEI. CDR3 length equals 14 residues. The CDR3 sequence: CASSEARGFHGYTF. The sequenced part of the CDR3 DNA is TGTGCCAGCAGTGAAGCGCGAGGGTTCCATGGC. Together with reference TRBV2 and TRBJ1-2, the CDR3 gives the full variable domain: EPEVTQTPSHQVTQMGQEVILRCVPISNHLYFYWYRQILGQKVEFLVSFYNNEISEKSEIFDDQFSVERPDGSNFTLKIRSTKLEDSAMYFCASSEARGFHGYTFGSGTRLTVV.

Concerning this clone: The CDR3 extends 3 residues past the end of the read, so its final part is completed from the germline J gene. V and J are TRBV10-3 and TRBJ1-2; tentative D call: TRBD1 (5 bases). This CDR3 spans 15 amino acids. In germline, CDR1 is ENHRY, CDR2 SYGVKD. V dropped 5 bases and J dropped 0 bases, with 13 bases sitting between them. Partial CDR3 DNA: TGTGCCATCAGTCAGGACACCGGAGCTAACTATGGC. Translation: CAISQDTGANYG. The entire CDR3 reads CAISQDTGANYGYTF.

In regard to this clone: Read sequence stops 3 residues before the CDR3 end, and the germline J gene provides the missing end. The V gene is TRBV5-1, the J gene TRBJ2-7; no clear D gene. The CDR3 is 14 amino acids. The V end lost 2 bases, the J end lost 0 bases, and 9 bases lay between the germline ends. CDR1 is SGHRS and CDR2 is YFSETQ in the germline V gene. CDR3 DNA (partial): TGCGCCAGCAGCTTCAGAGAGAGCTCCTACGAG. It specifies CASSFRESSYE. In full, the CDR3 reads CASSFRESSYEQYF.

About this clone: With the read ending 3 residues before the CDR3 end, the germline J gene is used to fill in that end. This chain connects TRBV5-1 to TRBJ1-3, with 9 bases aligning to TRBD1. V lost 0 bases, J lost 0 bases, and 7 bases stayed unmatched. Germline loops: CDR1 SGHRS, CDR2 YFSETQ. The CDR3 spans 18 residues. The CDR3 sequence is CASSLGTGASLSGNTIYF. The covered CDR3 bases are TGCGCCAGCAGCTTGGGGACAGGGGCTTCTCTCTCTGGAAACACC.

On this clone: The sequence runs out 3 residues before the end of the CDR3; the remainder is reconstructed from the germline J gene. The genes are TRBV5-1 and TRBJ2-7, with 10 bases fitting TRBD2. The CDR3 covers 17 residues. Germline trimming cut 6 bases from V and 2 bases from J; bases unmatched to any gene: 14. In germline, CDR1 is SGHRS, CDR2 YFSETQ. The sequenced CDR3 bases are TGCGCCAGCACCTCTTGGAGGGGAGCGGGAGGGACCTACGAG. Residues: CASTSWRGAGGTYE. The full-length CDR3 reads as CASTSWRGAGGTYEQYF.

In the case of this clone: The read stops 3 residues short of the end of the CDR3; the missing end is completed from the germline J gene. V gene TRBV7-2 combines with J gene TRBJ1-2; D may be TRBD1 (6 bases). The CDR3 contains 13 residues. In germline, CDR1 is SGHTA, CDR2 FQGNSA. Trimming pared 9 bases from V and 2 bases from J, leaving 13 bases between. CDR3 protein: CASRPQGNYGYTF. Partial CDR3 DNA: TGTGCCAGTCGGCCCCAGGGGAACTATGGC.

As for this clone: The sequence runs out 3 residues before the end of the CDR3; the remainder is reconstructed from the germline J gene. This chain connects TRBV12-3 or TRBV12-4 to TRBJ2-7, with a weak D call TRBD1 (6 bases). The CDR3 sequence is 13 residues long. V dropped 6 bases and J dropped 6 bases, with 15 bases sitting between them. The DNA read from the CDR3 is TGTGCCAGCAGATTTGGGGACATTCTCGAG. As protein: CASRFGDILE. From start to end, the CDR3 is CASRFGDILEQYF.

Of note for this clone: Read data end 3 residues before the CDR3 end; the end is taken from the germline J gene. The V call is TRBV3-1 (or the pseudogene TRBV3-2), the J call TRBJ1-4; D is uncertain. Between the trimmed V and J ends, which lost 4 bases and 4 bases, there was a span of 13 bases. The CDR3 totals 15 residues. Germline-derived CDR1 and CDR2 are LGHDT and YNNKEL (reference sequence). The covered CDR3 bases are TGTGCCAGCAGCCTGCGGGCCGCGAATAATGAAAAA. Its translation: CASSLRAANNEK. The CDR3 in its entirety is CASSLRAANNEKLFF.

As regards this clone: Read data end 3 residues before the CDR3 end; the end is taken from the germline J gene. The J gene is TRBJ2-1, the V gene TRBV6-1; 8 bases match TRBD1. The CDR3 spans 16 residues. J gave up 2 bases and V 1 base, and 4 bases lay outside the gene matches. Germline CDR1 and CDR2: MNHNS and SASEGT. CDR3 bases read: TGTGCCAGCAGTGAAGATGGGACAGGTACCTACAATGAG. Its protein is CASSEDGTGTYNE. From start to end, the CDR3 is CASSEDGTGTYNEQFF.